The present TCR beta chain was sequenced within a study of blood T cell repertoires in COVID-19. Method: immunoSEQ multiplex PCR; TCRdb's copy keeps in-frame clones and lacks some. The sample records about 190,000 clones, around 83% being singletons. The CDR3 length is 13 residues. Between the trimmed V and J ends, which lost 6 bases and 5 bases, there was a span of 10 bases. Per the germline V gene, CDR1 is ENHRY and CDR2 is SYGVKD. The clonotype originates from a man aged 50 or older with active or convalescent COVID-19. The chain combines TRBV10-3 with TRBJ1-4; D gene unclear. The sample was peripheral blood. The CDR3 loop reads CAISPGSNEKLFF. Here the CDR3 DNA reads TGTGCCATCAGCCCCGGGAGCAATGAAAAACTGTTTTTT.